This paragraph reports one T cell receptor beta chain. In the source study's methods: Reference gene primer amplification gave nucleated cell count estimates. Sequencing was performed with immunoSEQ multiplex PCR; in TCRdb, only in-frame clones are kept and a portion is missing. The DNA was the basis for D and trimming; V, J and clone size are from that table. The sample holds 250,000 to 300,000 clones, approximately 90% seen once. This entry belongs to a study of blood T cell repertoires in COVID-19. At the level of the study: T cells, B-cell-depleted T cells, or PBMCs supplied cDNA or gDNA.

Germline trimming cut 0 bases from V and 3 bases from J; bases unmatched to any gene: 2. In germline, CDR1 is GTSNPN, CDR2 SVGIG (reference sequence). CDR3 length: 14 residues. The chain carries TRBV30 and TRBJ1-1, with 9 bases identical to TRBD1. The TCR comes from a man aged 18 to 30 with active or convalescent COVID-19. Sequencing used peripheral blood. DNA for the CDR3: TGTGCCTGGAGTGTCGACAGGGGGGACACTGAAGCTTTCTTT. It translates to CAWSVDRGDTEAFF.